Shown below are 29 T cell receptor beta chains from a single sample sequenced in a study of shared clonotypes between healthy human individuals. Assay used: immunoSEQ multiplex PCR; TCRdb lists only in-frame clones, some missing. Here the sample spans roughly 2.5 million clones, around nine tenths being singletons. The sample was naive CD4+ T cells sorted from blood. The sample's subset: CD45RA+ positively selected. The source of these receptors is a man in his late teens or twenties in good health.

The genes are TRBV30 and TRBJ2-2; D not certain. The CDR3 length is 13 residues. CDR1 GTSNPN and CDR2 SVGIG come from the germline V gene (reference sequence). V was pared by 2 bases and J by 5 bases, with 9 bases between. The CDR3 reads CAWSPTHTGELFF. Written as DNA, the CDR3 is TGTGCCTGGAGTCCGACTCATACCGGGGAGCTGTTTTTT.

The rearrangement links TRBV6-5 to TRBJ2-7; 7 nucleotides align to TRBD2. This CDR3 is built from 14 residues. The germline V gene has CDR1 MNHEY and CDR2 SVGAGI. V dropped 8 bases and J dropped 6; count of bases not matched to a gene: 13. The CDR3 DNA reads as TGTGCCAGCCAGAGGGGCGGGAGAGGCGGCGAGCAGTACTTC. This codes for CASQRGGRGGEQYF.

The gene calls are TRBV6-5 and TRBJ2-4; TRBD2 aligns across 8 bases. The germline V gene has CDR1 MNHEY and CDR2 SVGAGI. The CDR3 is made up of 13 amino acids. The J segment lost 5 bases and the V segment lost 4 bases, leaving 1 base of the junction unmatched. The CDR3 is CASSSGRENIQYF. CDR3 DNA: TGTGCCAGCAGTTCCGGGAGGGAAAACATTCAGTACTTC.

The sample holds one count of this clone. The chain is built from TRBV7-9 and TRBJ1-1; 10 nucleotides align to TRBD1. Losses at the gene ends were 4 bases for V and 4 bases for J; bases not matched to a gene: 6. CDR3 length: 15 amino acids. The germline V gene encodes CDR1 SEHNR and CDR2 FQNEAQ (reference sequence). CDR3 sequence (DNA): TGTGCCAGCAGCTCGACAGGGGGCTCGGGCACTGAAGCTTTCTTT. Translating it yields CASSSTGGSGTEAFF.

This sequence joins TRBV19 and TRBJ2-2; D is perhaps TRBD2 (6 bases). This CDR3 has 16 amino acids. Trimming took off 1 base at V and 5 bases at J, with 14 bases between the two ends. CDR1 and CDR2 (germline): LNHDA, SQIVND (reference sequence). CDR3 residues: CASSIVAGSNTGELFF. CDR3 in DNA: TGTGCCAGTAGTATAGTTGCGGGGTCTAATACCGGGGAGCTGTTTTTT.

For this clone: Other DNA sequences in the same sample also yield this CDR3. The V and J genes are TRBV6-6 and TRBJ2-1; no definite D call. This CDR3 spans 11 amino acids. V lost 2 bases, J lost 7 bases, and 3 bases lay in between. The germline V gene encodes CDR1 MNHNY and CDR2 SVGAGI (reference sequence). The CDR3 protein is CASSYGNEQFF. CDR3 nucleotide sequence: TGTGCCAGCAGTTACGGTAATGAGCAGTTCTTC.

V and J are TRBV6-5 and TRBJ2-5; D might be TRBD2 (6 bases). Looked up from germline, CDR1 is MNHEY and CDR2 is SVGAGI. This CDR3 is 15 amino acids long. The germline V and J ends were trimmed by 4 bases and 2 bases, with 14 bases remaining between them. The CDR3: CASSSGGVGQETQYF. CDR3 nucleotides: TGTGCCAGCAGTTCCGGCGGGGTAGGACAAGAGACCCAGTACTTC.

This clone appeared once. At the DNA level, this CDR3 is encoded by other sequences in the same sample as well. The CDR3 DNA reads TGTGCCAGCAGTTTTGCAGCCTCTGGAAACACCATATATTTT. It encodes CASSFAASGNTIYF. The chain is built from TRBV28 and TRBJ1-3; no clear D gene. Germline V CDR1 and CDR2: MDHEN, SYDVKM. V was cut by 3 bases and J by 0 bases, with 6 bases left in between. CDR3 length equals 14 residues.

The CDR3 region has the DNA TGTGCCAGCAGTGAGGTGGGAGCTACCGGGGAGCTGTTTTTT. This encodes CASSEVGATGELFF. The gene calls are TRBV25-1 and TRBJ2-2, with D tentatively TRBD2 (5 bases). The V end was cut by 3 bases, the J end by 5 bases, with 10 bases between. The germline gives CDR1 MGHDK, CDR2 SYGVNS. This CDR3 is 14 amino acids long. Supplemented by reference TRBV25-1 and TRBJ2-2, the full variable domain reads EADIYQTPRYLVIGTGKKITLECSQTMGHDKMYWYQQDPGMELHLIHYSYGVNSTEKGDLSSESTVSRIRTEHFPLTLESARPSHTSQYLCASSEVGATGELFFGEGSRLTVL.

The V gene is TRBV5-4, the J gene TRBJ2-3; 10 bases line up with TRBD2. J lost 2 bases, V lost 4 bases, and 7 bases had no gene match. Germline CDR1 SGHNT, CDR2 YYREEE (reference sequence). CDR3 size: 16 residues. The CDR3, as DNA: TGTGCCAGCAGCACCGCTAGCGGGGGTCTCACAGATACGCAGTATTTT. Its translation: CASSTASGGLTDTQYF.

The chain recombines TRBV18 with TRBJ1-4; TRBD1 aligns across 9 bases. The CDR3 has 14 amino acids. Germline-derived CDR1 and CDR2 are KGHSH and LQKENI. The ends lost 6 bases at V and 8 bases at J; junction bases unmatched: 7. CDR3 DNA sequence: TGTGCCAGCTCGCCTACAGGGGGCGCGGAAAAACTGTTTTTT. It specifies CASSPTGGAEKLFF.

This chain links TRBV20-1 with TRBJ1-2; unclear D gene. Germline assignment: CDR1 DFQATT and CDR2 SNEGSKA (reference sequence). V lost 5 bases, J lost 4 bases, and 8 bases lay in between. The CDR3 runs to 11 residues. CDR3: CSAGPSYGYTF. The CDR3 nucleotides are TGCAGTGCTGGCCCCTCCTATGGCTACACCTTC.

The rearrangement joins TRBV18 to TRBJ1-2; D uncertain. With 0 bases removed from V and 0 bases from J, the gap between germline ends came to 14 bases. CDR1 is KGHSH, CDR2 LQKENI, per germline. The CDR3 covers 17 residues. Written as DNA, the CDR3 is TGTGCCAGCTCACCACCTCAGGTCACAGCGGCTAACTATGGCTACACCTTC. It encodes CASSPPQVTAANYGYTF.

The chain joins TRBV4-2 to TRBJ1-5, with D tentatively TRBD1 (5 bases). Between the trimmed V and J ends, which lost 0 bases and 7 bases, there was a span of 13 bases. The CDR3 totals 15 residues. The germline V gene has CDR1 LGHNA and CDR2 YNFKEQ. The CDR3 nucleotides read TGTGCCAGCAGCCAAGATAGGGAGGGGAGGCAGCCCCAGCATTTT. Amino acid sequence: CASSQDREGRQPQHF.

This clone was observed once. The rearrangement links TRBV9 to TRBJ1-2; D is uncertain. The CDR3 sequence is 13 residues long. Trimming cost V 2 bases and J 8 bases, with 13 bases left between them. The germline V gene has CDR1 SGDLS and CDR2 YYNGEE. The CDR3 sequence: CASSVGGHQGYTF. As DNA, the CDR3 is TGTGCCAGCAGCGTCGGTGGGCATCAGGGCTACACCTTC.

To note about this clone: In the same sample, other DNA sequences code for this CDR3. V gene TRBV30 combines with J gene TRBJ2-5; maybe TRBD2 (5 bases). V lost 5 bases and J lost 4, with 11 bases in between. The CDR3 totals 12 residues. From germline, CDR1 is GTSNPN and CDR2 SVGIG (reference sequence). The CDR3 region has the DNA TGTGCCTGGTCCCCCCGGGGAGAGACCCAGTACTTC. Translated, it gives CAWSPRGETQYF.

The chain carries TRBV2 and TRBJ1-2; 7 nucleotides align to TRBD1. The CDR3 is 17 residues long. J was trimmed by 2 bases and V by 6 bases; bases with no gene match: 15. Germline V gene lookup returns CDR1 SNHLY and CDR2 FYNNEI. CDR3 bases: TGTGCCAGCAGCGACGTTAATACGGGACAGATAAACTATGGCTACACCTTC. Residues: CASSDVNTGQINYGYTF.

This chain links TRBV6-5 with TRBJ2-7; possible D gene TRBD1, 6 bases. The length of the CDR3 is 13 residues. V was trimmed by 8 bases and J by 2 bases, leaving 13 bases between them. Germline V lookup: CDR1 MNHEY, CDR2 SVGAGI. This chain's CDR3 is CASGRGTTYEQYF. CDR3 in DNA: TGTGCCAGCGGAAGGGGGACCACCTACGAGCAGTACTTC.

This sequence joins TRBV18 and TRBJ1-2; 11 bases agree with TRBD1. CDR3 length equals 16 residues. The germline CDR1 and CDR2 sequences are KGHSH and LQKENI. V was pared by 3 bases and J by 6 bases, with 9 bases of the junction left unmatched. The CDR3 bases are TGTGCCAGCTCACCTACGTCGGGACAGGGGGATGATGGCTACACCTTC. It encodes CASSPTSGQGDDGYTF. The full variable domain, with the rest looked up from reference TRBV18 and TRBJ1-2, is NAGVMQNPRHLVRRRGQEARLRCSPMKGHSHVYWYRQLPEEGLKFMVYLQKENIIDESGMPKERFSAEFPKEGPSILRIQQVVRGDSAAYFCASSPTSGQGDDGYTFGSGTRLTVV.

This rearrangement joins TRBV5-6 to TRBJ2-1; D not certain. V dropped 0 bases and J dropped 2 bases, with 6 bases sitting between them. Germline V gives CDR1 SGHDT, CDR2 YYEEEE. This CDR3 is built from 14 residues. The CDR3 region is CASSLVGAYNEQFF. The CDR3 DNA sequence: TGTGCCAGCAGCTTGGTTGGAGCCTACAATGAGCAGTTCTTC.

This chain links TRBV18 with TRBJ1-2; no reliable D call. V shed 0 bases and J shed 4 bases, with 6 bases lying between them. Germline V gives CDR1 KGHSH, CDR2 LQKENI. The CDR3 runs 13 residues. CDR3 region: CASSPPGFYGYTF. The CDR3 DNA is TGTGCCAGCTCACCACCTGGATTCTATGGCTACACCTTC.

The rearrangement links TRBV10-3 to TRBJ1-1; a weak D match, TRBD1 (5 bases). Germline CDR1 ENHRY, CDR2 SYGVKD. The length of the CDR3 is 14 residues. Between the trimmed V and J ends, which lost 6 bases and 0 bases, there was a span of 11 bases. CDR3: CAISPREVNTEAFF. CDR3 in DNA: TGTGCCATCAGCCCCAGGGAAGTGAACACTGAAGCTTTCTTT.

This chain uses TRBV6-6 with TRBJ1-5; 8 positions agree with TRBD1. With V trimmed by 5 bases and J by 6 bases, 12 bases remained unmatched. Germline values: CDR1 MNHNY, CDR2 SVGAGI (reference sequence). This CDR3 spans 16 amino acids. In nucleotides, the CDR3 is TGTGCCAGCAGTCCGCTGGGGCAGGGGGCTAGTCAGCCCCAGCATTTT. Translating gives CASSPLGQGASQPQHF.

The chain links TRBV19 to TRBJ1-6; no reliable D call. This CDR3 has 13 amino acids. The germline CDR1 and CDR2 sequences are LNHDA and SQIVND (reference sequence). V lost 3 bases and J lost 7, with 7 bases in between. The CDR3, as DNA: TGTGCCAGTAGTATTTCGGTGAATTCACCCCTCCACTTT. Translating it yields CASSISVNSPLHF.

The rearrangement links TRBV30 to TRBJ2-3; 7 nucleotides agree with TRBD1. The ends lost 0 bases at V and 6 bases at J; junction bases unmatched: 6. CDR3 length: 14 amino acids. Germline CDR1 and CDR2: GTSNPN and SVGIG (reference sequence). In DNA form, the CDR3 reads TGTGCCTGGAGTGTAGTAGGGGGCAGCGATACGCAGTATTTT. As protein: CAWSVVGGSDTQYF.

The J gene is TRBJ2-7, the V gene TRBV6-1; D may be TRBD1 (5 bases). CDR3 size: 16 residues. Germline V CDR1 and CDR2: MNHNS, SASEGT. V was cut by 4 bases and J by 3 bases, with 19 bases left in between. The CDR3 sequence: CASSAPDSSNGYEQYF. The CDR3, as DNA: TGTGCCAGCAGTGCACCTGACAGTTCGAATGGCTACGAGCAGTACTTC.

This chain links TRBV4-2 with TRBJ2-5; D perhaps matches TRBD1 (5 bases). V lost 1 base, J lost 2 bases, and 5 bases lay in between. Germline CDR1 reads LGHNA; CDR2 reads YNFKEQ. The CDR3 runs to 13 residues. CDR3 protein: CASSQGQQETQYF. For the CDR3, the DNA is TGTGCCAGCAGCCAAGGACAGCAAGAGACCCAGTACTTC.

V and J are TRBV4-1 and TRBJ2-3, with no clear D. The V end lost 1 base, the J end lost 0 bases, and 8 bases lay between the germline ends. Germline values: CDR1 MGHRA, CDR2 YSYEKL. The CDR3 contains 15 residues. The CDR3 DNA follows: TGCGCCAGCAGCCAAGTTTTGACTAGCACAGATACGCAGTATTTT. Translating gives CASSQVLTSTDTQYF.

The rearrangement uses TRBV2 and TRBJ2-1, with D tentatively TRBD1 (5 bases). V was pared by 6 bases and J by 7 bases, with 19 bases between. The germline V gene encodes CDR1 SNHLY and CDR2 FYNNEI. This CDR3 contains 15 residues. This CDR3 reads CASRADRQWLNEQFF. CDR3 DNA: TGTGCCAGCAGGGCCGACAGACAGTGGTTGAATGAGCAGTTCTTC.